This T cell receptor beta chain was identified during a study of T cell repertoires in cytomegalovirus infection. General study results and limits: Using cumulative public TCR beta family frequency, the authors identified those who carried CMV together with the relevant HLA. Ex vivo, HLA-C-restricted CMV-specific TCR beta clonotypes prevailed over the rest of the response.

For this clonotype: Its antigen is undetermined.

Germline CDR1 and CDR2: SEHNR and FQNEAQ (reference sequence). The ends were cut back, 5 bases at V and 12 bases at J, with 19 bases in the middle. The CDR3 totals 14 residues. MiXCR was run by TCRdb on the reads, yielding one entry per CDR3 protein. The sample lists 750,000 to 900,000 distinct CDR3 sequences; roughly 28% were seen once. This chain connects TRBV7-9 to TRBJ1-4; D perhaps matches TRBD1 (6 bases). Sequencing was performed on cultured CD8+ T cells from PBMCs, taken from culture after CMV antigen stimulation. This TCR was sampled from a human donor in good health (CMV status not recorded). Some clones in this sample may be carry-over from other donors' samples. CDR3 bases: TGTGCCAGCAGCCAGGTGGGGGGCCCCGGTCAACTGTTTTTT. It is translated as CASSQVGGPGQLFF.